This TCR beta chain was sequenced in a study of blood T cell repertoires in COVID-19. Study-wide background: The United States, Italy and Spain were the sources of the acute and convalescent COVID-19 samples. PBMCs, B-cell-depleted T cells, or T cells were the source of the cDNA or gDNA that made up the material.

With V trimmed by 5 bases and J by 7 bases, 6 bases remained unmatched. CDR1 GTSNPN and CDR2 SVGIG come from the germline V gene (reference sequence). The CDR3 runs to 14 residues. Profiling relied on immunoSEQ multiplex PCR, and the TCRdb table lists in-frame clones only, not all of them. The sample includes approximately 230,000 clones, 88% of them seen just once. Cohort assignment relied on participant-reported clinical history. The genes are TRBV30 and TRBJ1-6; TRBD1 matches at 9 bases. Input material: PBMCs or T cells enriched from blood (not recorded which). The sequence came from a woman aged 50 to 60 with acute COVID-19. The CDR3 DNA follows: TGTGCCTGGGACACGACAGGGGGGAATTCACCCCTCCACTTT. Amino acid sequence: CAWDTTGGNSPLHF.